This T cell receptor (beta chain) was sequenced in a study of T cell clonality in common variable immunodeficiency. General study findings and limits: T cell subpopulation sequencing would be needed to explain CVID clonality.

This clone has a count of ten or more. What it recognizes is unknown. The DNA ends 3 residues before the CDR3 does, and the rest of the CDR3 is filled in from the germline J gene. Control and CVID samples contributed equal amounts of genomic DNA. The method was immunoSEQ multiplex PCR; TCRdb's version includes in-frame clones alone and lacks a portion of them. The sample yields tens of thousands of clones, without any singletons. This CDR3 has 14 residues. Trimming removed 3 bases from V and 6 bases from J, with 12 bases in between. The germline V gene encodes CDR1 SGHDT and CDR2 YYEEEE. The sample consisted of peripheral blood mononuclear cells. The V and J genes are TRBV5-6 and TRBJ2-2, with D maybe TRBD1 (6 bases). This TCR was sampled from a person aged 18 to 69 in good health. CDR3 sequence: CASSYDRSAGELFF. Partial CDR3 DNA: TGTGCCAGCAGCTACGACAGGAGCGCCGGGGAG.